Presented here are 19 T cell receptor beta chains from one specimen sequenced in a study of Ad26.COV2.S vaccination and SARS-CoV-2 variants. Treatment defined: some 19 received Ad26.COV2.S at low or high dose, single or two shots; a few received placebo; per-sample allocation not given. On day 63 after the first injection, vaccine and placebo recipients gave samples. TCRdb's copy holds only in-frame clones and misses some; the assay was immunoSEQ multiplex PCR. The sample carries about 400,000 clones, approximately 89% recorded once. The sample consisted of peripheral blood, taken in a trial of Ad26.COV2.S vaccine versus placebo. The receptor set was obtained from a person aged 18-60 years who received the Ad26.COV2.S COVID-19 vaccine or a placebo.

The CDR3 sequence: CAWSVAGGASTDTQYF. The CDR3 region has the DNA TGTGCCTGGAGTGTTGCAGGGGGGGCGAGCACAGATACGCAGTATTTT. The gene calls are TRBV30 and TRBJ2-3; D tentatively fits TRBD1 or TRBD2 (7 bases each). CDR3 length: 16 amino acids. Germline loops: CDR1 GTSNPN, CDR2 SVGIG (reference sequence). Between the trimmed V and J ends, which lost 0 bases and 0 bases, there was a span of 13 bases. Looking up the rest from reference TRBV30 and TRBJ2-3 gives the full variable domain: SQTIHQWPATLVQPVGSPLSLECTVEGTSNPNLYWYRQAAGRGLQLLFYSVGIGQISSEVPQNLSASRPQDRQFILSSKKLLLSDSGFYLCAWSVAGGASTDTQYFGPGTRLTVL.

This CDR3 reads CASSQLGGPDNSPLHF. The CDR3 nucleotides read TGTGCCAGCAGCCAACTGGGAGGGCCCGATAATTCACCCCTCCACTTT. The chain couples TRBV3-1 (or the pseudogene TRBV3-2) to TRBJ1-6; the D is unclear. Germline-derived CDR1 and CDR2 are LGHDT and YNNKEL (reference sequence). CDR3 size: 16 residues. V dropped 2 bases and J dropped 5 bases, with 13 bases sitting between them.

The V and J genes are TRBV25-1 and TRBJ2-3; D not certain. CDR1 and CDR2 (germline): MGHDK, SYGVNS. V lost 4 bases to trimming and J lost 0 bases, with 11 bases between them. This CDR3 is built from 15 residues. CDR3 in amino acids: CASSGRAGSTDTQYF. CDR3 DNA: TGTGCCAGCAGTGGACGGGCCGGTAGCACAGATACGCAGTATTTT. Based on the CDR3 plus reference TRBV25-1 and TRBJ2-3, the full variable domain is EADIYQTPRYLVIGTGKKITLECSQTMGHDKMYWYQQDPGMELHLIHYSYGVNSTEKGDLSSESTVSRIRTEHFPLTLESARPSHTSQYLCASSGRAGSTDTQYFGPGTRLTVL.

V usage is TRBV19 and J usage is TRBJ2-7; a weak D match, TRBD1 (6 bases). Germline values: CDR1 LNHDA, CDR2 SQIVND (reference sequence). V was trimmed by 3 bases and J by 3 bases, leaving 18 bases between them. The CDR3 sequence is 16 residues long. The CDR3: CASSISPRTDIYEQYF. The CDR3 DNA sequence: TGTGCCAGTAGTATTTCCCCCAGGACAGACATCTACGAGCAGTACTTC.

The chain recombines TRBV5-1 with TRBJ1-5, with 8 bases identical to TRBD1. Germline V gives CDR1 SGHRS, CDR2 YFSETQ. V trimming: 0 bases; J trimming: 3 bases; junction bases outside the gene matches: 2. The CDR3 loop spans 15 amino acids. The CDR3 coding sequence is TGCGCCAGCAGCTTGGGACAGGGGATCAATCAGCCCCAGCATTTT. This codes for CASSLGQGINQPQHF.

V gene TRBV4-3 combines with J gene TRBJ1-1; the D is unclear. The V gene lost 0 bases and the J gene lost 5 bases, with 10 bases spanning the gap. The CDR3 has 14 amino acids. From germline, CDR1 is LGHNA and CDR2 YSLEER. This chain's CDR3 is CASSQDLQGTEAFF. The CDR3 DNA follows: TGCGCCAGCAGCCAAGATCTTCAAGGTACTGAAGCTTTCTTT.

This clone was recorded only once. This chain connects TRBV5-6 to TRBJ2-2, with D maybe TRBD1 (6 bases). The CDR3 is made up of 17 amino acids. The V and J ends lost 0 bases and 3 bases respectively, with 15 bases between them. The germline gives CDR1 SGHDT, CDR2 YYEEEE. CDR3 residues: CASSLGQVRLHTGELFF. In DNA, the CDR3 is TGTGCCAGCAGCTTGGGACAGGTCCGCCTCCACACCGGGGAGCTGTTTTTT.

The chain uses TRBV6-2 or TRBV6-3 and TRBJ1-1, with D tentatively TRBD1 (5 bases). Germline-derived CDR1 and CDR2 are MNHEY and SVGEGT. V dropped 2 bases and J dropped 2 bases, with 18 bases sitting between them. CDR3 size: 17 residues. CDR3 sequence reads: CASSYAGDGAGNTEAFF. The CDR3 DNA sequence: TGTGCCAGCAGTTACGCGGGGGATGGTGCGGGAAACACTGAAGCTTTCTTT.

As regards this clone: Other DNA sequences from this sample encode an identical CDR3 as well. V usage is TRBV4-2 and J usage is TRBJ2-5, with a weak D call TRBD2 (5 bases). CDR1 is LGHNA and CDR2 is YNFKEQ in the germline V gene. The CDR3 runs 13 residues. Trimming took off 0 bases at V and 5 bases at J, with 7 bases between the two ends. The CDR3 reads CASSQESGETQYF. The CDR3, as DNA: TGTGCCAGCAGCCAAGAGTCGGGGGAGACCCAGTACTTC.

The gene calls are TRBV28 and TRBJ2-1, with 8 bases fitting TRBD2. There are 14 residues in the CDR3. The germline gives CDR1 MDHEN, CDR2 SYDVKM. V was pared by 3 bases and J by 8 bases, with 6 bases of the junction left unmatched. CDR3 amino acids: CASSFNGRVDEQFF. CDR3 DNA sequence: TGTGCCAGCAGTTTCAACGGGAGGGTGGATGAGCAGTTCTTC.

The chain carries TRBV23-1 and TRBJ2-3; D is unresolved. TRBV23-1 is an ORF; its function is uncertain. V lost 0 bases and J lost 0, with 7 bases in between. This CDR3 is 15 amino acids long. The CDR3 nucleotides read TGCGCCAGCAGTCAATCGGGCGGAAGCACAGATACGCAGTATTTT. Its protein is CASSQSGGSTDTQYF.

CDR3 nucleotides: TGTGCCAGCAGTTACGCCCCTGAGGGGGCAGATACGCAGTATTTT. Protein product: CASSYAPEGADTQYF. The chain carries TRBV6-2 or TRBV6-3 and TRBJ2-3, with D tentatively TRBD1 (6 bases). The ends were cut back, 2 bases at V and 4 bases at J, with 13 bases in the middle. Germline lookup yields CDR1 MNHEY and CDR2 SVGEGT. The CDR3 loop spans 15 amino acids.

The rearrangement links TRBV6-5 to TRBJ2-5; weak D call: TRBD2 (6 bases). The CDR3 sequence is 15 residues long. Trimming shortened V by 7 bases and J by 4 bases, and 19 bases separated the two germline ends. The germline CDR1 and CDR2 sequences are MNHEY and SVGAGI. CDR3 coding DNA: TGTGCCAGCACCTCACCCCGGGGGAGAGGAGAGACCCAGTACTTC. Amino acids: CASTSPRGRGETQYF.

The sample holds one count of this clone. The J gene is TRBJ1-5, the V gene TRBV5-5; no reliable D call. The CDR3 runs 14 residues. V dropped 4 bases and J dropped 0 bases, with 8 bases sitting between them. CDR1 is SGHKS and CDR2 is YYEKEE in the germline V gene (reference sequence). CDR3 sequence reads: CASSPVGSNQPQHF. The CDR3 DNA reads TGTGCCAGCAGCCCGGTTGGTAGCAATCAGCCCCAGCATTTT.

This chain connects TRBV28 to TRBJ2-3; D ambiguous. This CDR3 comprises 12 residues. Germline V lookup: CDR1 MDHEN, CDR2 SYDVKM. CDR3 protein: CVSSTARDTQYF. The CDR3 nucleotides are TGTGTCTCCTCCACAGCTCGGGATACGCAGTATTTT.

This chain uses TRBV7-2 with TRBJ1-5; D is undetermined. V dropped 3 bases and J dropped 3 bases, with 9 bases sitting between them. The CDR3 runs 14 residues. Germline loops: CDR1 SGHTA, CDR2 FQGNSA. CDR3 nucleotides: TGTGCCAGCAGCTTCATAGGGCCCAATCAGCCCCAGCATTTT. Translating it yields CASSFIGPNQPQHF.

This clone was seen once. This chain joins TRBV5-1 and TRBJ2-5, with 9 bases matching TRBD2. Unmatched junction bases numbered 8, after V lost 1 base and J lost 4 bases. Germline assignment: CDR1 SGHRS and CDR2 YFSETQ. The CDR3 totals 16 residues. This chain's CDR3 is CASSLIGGRAGETQYF. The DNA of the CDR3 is TGCGCCAGCAGCTTGATCGGCGGGAGGGCGGGAGAGACCCAGTACTTC. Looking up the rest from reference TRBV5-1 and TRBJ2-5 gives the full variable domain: KAGVTQTPRYLIKTRGQQVTLSCSPISGHRSVSWYQQTPGQGLQFLFEYFSETQRNKGNFPGRFSGRQFSNSRSEMNVSTLELGDSALYLCASSLIGGRAGETQYFGPGTRLLVL.

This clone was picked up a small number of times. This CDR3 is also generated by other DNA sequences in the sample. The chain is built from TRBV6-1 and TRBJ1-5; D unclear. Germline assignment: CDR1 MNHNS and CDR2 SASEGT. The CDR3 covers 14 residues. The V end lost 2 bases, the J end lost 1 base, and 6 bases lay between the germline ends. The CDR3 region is CASSEIGSNQPQHF. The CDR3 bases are TGTGCCAGCAGTGAAATAGGGAGCAATCAGCCCCAGCATTTT.

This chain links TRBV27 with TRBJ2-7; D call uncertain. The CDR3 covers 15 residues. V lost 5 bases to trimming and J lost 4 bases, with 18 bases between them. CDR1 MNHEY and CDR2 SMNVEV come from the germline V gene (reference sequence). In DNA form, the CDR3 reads TGTGCCAGCAGTGGGGATCTCGGGCCCTTGTACGAGCAGTACTTC. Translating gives CASSGDLGPLYEQYF.